The entry below gives a single T cell receptor beta chain sequence along with its context. It has no known antigen specificity. One base away there is no much larger clone; base qualities are not given. The cysteine opens and the phenylalanine closes a CDR3 of 17 amino acids. Left in the record is the CDR3 DNA by itself, 51 bases read in frame from the first base. Looking up the germline V gene (reference sequence) yields CDR1 GTSNPN and CDR2 SVGIG. V is cut back by 2 bases and J by 2 bases, with 8 bases in the junction unmatched. The record originates from a study of OX40 agonist ivuxolimab in advanced cancers. Describing the broader study: Ivuxolimab, which targeted the costimulatory receptor OX40 (CD134), was an agonistic, fully human IgG2 monoclonal antibody. The paper describes the monotherapy dose-escalation part (N of about 55 patients) of the phase I trial of ivuxolimab. Of the 50 to 55 patients in dose escalation, about 20 had hepatocellular carcinoma, about 15 had melanoma, 9 had renal cell carcinoma and 9 had head and neck cancer. Partial responses occurred in three dose-escalation patients, of whom one had hepatocellular carcinoma and two had cutaneous melanoma. The point of sequencing TCRbeta in the periphery was to test whether ivuxolimab changed TCR sequence diversity and drove clonal T-cell expansion. In the dose-escalation cohort, about four fifths of patients were male, and the mean age was roughly 56 years with a range of about 20 to 80. Intravenous ivuxolimab was administered to patients every 2 weeks at six dose levels: 0.01, 0.1, 0.3, 1.5, 3 and 10 mg/kg. Prior anti-PD-1, anti-PD-L1 or anti-CTLA-4 therapy was permitted, and checkpoint inhibitors had been received by less than 45% of dose-escalation patients. Results the study describes overall, beyond this receptor: In the 0.1-3.0 mg/kg groups, partial responders had among the lowest normalized peripheral clonal expansion, particularly in CD8+ T cells. Antigen specificity was not determined for the clonally expanded peripheral T cells. Low levels of normalized T-cell clonal expansion were also seen in some patients who did not respond. At doses from 0.1 to 3.0 mg/kg, clonal expansion was seen in both CD4+ and CD8+ blood T cells between baseline and week 6. On average, CD8+ T cells showed more expanded clones than CD4+ T cells after ivuxolimab.

Genomic DNA was isolated from the sorted cells so that the TCRbeta CDR3 region could be sequenced. The immunoSEQ Assay was used to sequence the TCRbeta CDR3 regions. Held by TCRdb, this immuneACCESS table contains in-frame sequences only and omits some clones. Under half of the omission traces to an unresolved V gene where checked; the cause of the rest is unknown. In all, the sample holds over 60,000 clones, and 75% to 90% of those were seen once. The ten largest clones add up to about 0.99% of the sample. Patients with autoimmune disease history or receiving systemic immunosuppression were excluded from the trial. Peripheral blood for TCR sequencing was collected from all dose cohorts at baseline, on cycle 4 day 1, and on cycle 7 day 1. Samples were obtained from an open-label, multicenter, first-in-human phase I dose-escalation trial of ivuxolimab. Adults with locally advanced or metastatic head and neck squamous cell, hepatocellular, melanoma or renal cell carcinoma were enrolled in the trial. Before TCR sequencing, CD4+ and CD8+ T cells were separately sorted from peripheral blood.

Sequences were derived from CD4+ or CD8+ T cells sorted from blood, sampled in a trial of the OX40 agonist ivuxolimab. The TCR comes from an adult with an advanced solid tumor such as melanoma, head and neck, liver or kidney cancer. The chain joins TRBV30 to TRBJ2-3; 12 middle bases align to TRBD2. The DNA is as follows: TGTGCCTGGAGTCAAGGACTAGCGGGGACCACCACAGATACGCAGTATTTT. Translation gives CAWSQGLAGTTTDTQYF.